This entry concerns a single T cell receptor beta chain. This CDR3 has 13 residues. Losses at the gene ends were 8 bases for V and 3 bases for J; bases not matched to a gene: 0. Germline V gene data show CDR1 as MNHNY and CDR2 as SVGAGI (reference sequence). Authors' analysis steps: The assay estimated nucleated cells by amplifying reference gene primers. Assay used: immunoSEQ multiplex PCR; TCRdb lists only in-frame clones, some missing. V, J and clone size reflect that table, while D and trimming were determined from the DNA. The sample yields roughly 220,000 clones, 85% to 90% seen once. This entry belongs to a study of blood T cell repertoires in COVID-19. On the study more broadly: Material from acute and convalescent COVID-19 was sourced from the United States, Italy and Spain. PBMCs, B-cell-depleted T cells, or T cells were the source of the cDNA or gDNA that made up the material.

The V call is TRBV6-6, the J call TRBJ2-3; 12 bases agree with TRBD2. This sequence originates from a man in his sixties with acute or convalescent COVID-19. Material for sequencing was peripheral blood. The CDR3, as DNA: TGTGCCAGCGGACTAGCGGGGACAGATACGCAGTATTTT. Protein product: CASGLAGTDTQYF.